The 28 T cell receptor beta chains in this list originate from one sample, sequenced in a study of T and B cells in COVID-19 patients. Each TRB amplification used roughly 240-550 ng of genomic DNA from blood. TRB rearrangements were amplified by multiplex PCR with BIOMED2 TRB-A/B primers. TCRdb analysed the multiplex PCR reads with MiXCR anew, one entry per CDR3 protein. Among about 14,000 distinct CDR3 sequences listed, approximately 30% were seen once. Source material: blood. The receptors originated from a human donor who had recovered from COVID-19.

The rearrangement joins TRBV12-3 or TRBV12-4 to TRBJ2-7; D is unresolved. The CDR3 totals 13 residues. V was clipped by 3 bases and J by 4 bases, with 10 bases between them. CDR3 protein: CASSLAYGYEQYF. For the CDR3, the DNA is TGTGCCAGCAGTTTGGCATACGGTTACGAGCAGTACTTC.

The chain links TRBV28 to TRBJ2-7; TRBD1 aligns across 10 bases. CDR3 size: 16 residues. Germline trimming cut 6 bases from V and 4 bases from J; bases unmatched to any gene: 12. Germline V gene data show CDR1 as MDHEN and CDR2 as SYDVKM. The CDR3 DNA reads TGTGCCAGCAGGACATTTAATAAGGGACAGGGGTACGAGCAGTACTTC. It encodes CASRTFNKGQGYEQYF.

Sample share makes this clonotype medium-sized. The J gene is TRBJ2-1, the V gene TRBV6-5; the match to TRBD2 covers 8 bases. Germline CDR1 and CDR2: MNHEY and SVGAGI. There are 16 residues in the CDR3. The V gene end was trimmed by 2 bases and the J gene end by 4 bases; junction bases not matched to a gene: 7. The CDR3 sequence: CASSYTSGGPYNEQFF. CDR3 bases: TGTGCCAGCAGTTACACCTCGGGGGGGCCATACAATGAGCAGTTCTTC.

This clonotype is medium-sized. The chain uses TRBV27 and TRBJ2-7; 8 bases fit TRBD1. Looked up from germline, CDR1 is MNHEY and CDR2 is SMNVEV (reference sequence). J was trimmed by 4 bases and V by 5 bases; bases with no gene match: 10. This CDR3 spans 15 amino acids. CDR3 coding DNA: TGTGCCAGCAGTCCCCGGACAGGGTTTGGGTACGAGCAGTACTTC. As protein: CASSPRTGFGYEQYF.

This clonotype qualifies as medium-sized (0.01 to 0.1%). Mismatch with germline at one junction end may stem from a read error. The chain combines TRBV18 with TRBJ2-5; D unclear. Germline V gene data show CDR1 as KGHSH and CDR2 as LQKENI. This CDR3 contains 11 residues. The CDR3 is CASSPQETQYF. CDR3 nucleotides: TGTGCCAGCTCGCCACAAGAGACCCAGTACTTC.

For this clonotype: One end of the junction varies from germline; a read error may be responsible. The genes are TRBV7-6 and TRBJ1-1, with D unresolved. From germline, CDR1 is SGHVS and CDR2 FNYEAQ. This CDR3 has 16 residues. The CDR3 here is CARSYFLVEEDTEAFF. The DNA of the CDR3 is TGTGCCAGAAGCTATTTTCTTGTAGAAGAAGACACTGAAGCTTTCTTT.

Sample share makes this clonotype medium-sized. The rearrangement uses TRBV7-6 and TRBJ2-7; no clear D. V gave up 1 base and J gave up 5 bases, with 9 bases separating them. Germline loops: CDR1 SGHVS, CDR2 FNYEAQ. CDR3 length: 13 amino acids. As DNA, the CDR3 is TGTGCCAGCAGCTTAGGCAGAGGCGACGAGCAGTACTTC. It yields the protein CASSLGRGDEQYF.

As for this clonotype: This may be a read error, as it is one base from a much larger clone. This chain links TRBV6-6 with TRBJ2-5; 9 nucleotides agree with TRBD2. The CDR3 is 19 residues long. Germline assignment: CDR1 MNHNY and CDR2 SVGAGI (reference sequence). Trimming at V came to 2 bases and at J to 5 bases, leaving 18 bases not matched to a gene. This chain's CDR3 is CASSYRPLTSGKTRETQYF. CDR3 DNA sequence: TGTGCCAGCAGTTACCGCCCGTTGACTAGCGGTAAAACTCGGGAGACCCAGTACTTC.

The V call is TRBV27, the J call TRBJ2-7; 9 nucleotides line up with TRBD1. The CDR3 length is 14 residues. The V segment lost 5 bases and the J segment 2 bases; nucleotides outside the gene matches: 4. CDR1 MNHEY and CDR2 SMNVEV come from the germline V gene (reference sequence). The CDR3 loop reads CASSMGQGAYEQYF. CDR3 sequence (DNA): TGTGCCAGCAGTATGGGACAGGGAGCCTACGAGCAGTACTTC.

The CDR3 here is CASSLAGIAGGGETQYF. CDR3 bases: TGTGCCAGCAGCTTAGCGGGAATAGCGGGGGGGGGGGAGACCCAGTACTTC. The V call is TRBV11-1, the J call TRBJ2-5; 11 bases match TRBD2. After removal of 0 bases from V and 5 bases from J, the junction contained 8 bases not matched to a gene. The germline gives CDR1 SGHAT, CDR2 FQDESV (reference sequence). The CDR3 length is 17 residues.

This clonotype was seen repeatedly, ten times or more. This rearrangement joins TRBV19 to TRBJ1-2, with a weak D call TRBD1 (5 bases). CDR3 size: 14 residues. Germline values: CDR1 LNHDA, CDR2 SQIVND (reference sequence). The germline V and J ends were trimmed by 2 bases and 5 bases, with 12 bases remaining between them. In nucleotides, the CDR3 is TGTGCCAGTAGTATAATTGGAGGGGATTATGGCTACACCTTC. The encoded protein is CASSIIGGDYGYTF.

Sample share makes this clonotype medium-sized. V and J are TRBV29-1 and TRBJ1-2; TRBD1 might be the D (5 bases). This CDR3 comprises 12 residues. CDR1 and CDR2 from the germline V gene are SQVTM and ANQGSEA. V was shortened by 8 bases and J by 2 bases, with 12 bases between the two germline ends. This CDR3 is CSSWDGNYGYTF. The CDR3 DNA reads TGCAGCTCCTGGGACGGAAACTATGGCTACACCTTC.

The chain employs TRBV20-1 and TRBJ1-2, with D perhaps matching TRBD1 (6 bases). The germline V gene has CDR1 DFQATT and CDR2 SNEGSKA (reference sequence). This CDR3 has 13 amino acids. V lost 1 base and J 7 bases, leaving 13 bases between the germline ends. CDR3 nucleotides: TGCAGTGCTAGAGTAGGGGGGCCTATTGGCTACACCTTC. Its translation is CSARVGGPIGYTF.

The chain carries TRBV5-1 and TRBJ2-7; 7 bases agree with TRBD2. Germline V gives CDR1 SGHRS, CDR2 YFSETQ. Germline trimming cut 2 bases from V and 1 base from J; bases unmatched to any gene: 9. The CDR3 runs 16 residues. CDR3: CASSFSTGGLSYEQYF. In DNA form, the CDR3 reads TGCGCCAGCAGCTTCTCCACGGGGGGTCTTTCCTACGAGCAGTACTTC.

This chain links TRBV5-1 with TRBJ1-3; no firm D call. CDR1 is SGHRS, CDR2 YFSETQ, per germline. V was clipped by 0 bases and J by 8 bases, with 15 bases between them. The CDR3 spans 15 residues. CDR3 sequence: CASSLAPGGGDTIYF. Here the CDR3 DNA reads TGCGCCAGCAGCTTGGCCCCGGGAGGAGGAGACACCATATATTTT.

The gene calls are TRBV20-1 and TRBJ1-3, with D possibly being TRBD1 (6 bases). V was cut by 6 bases and J by 0 bases, with 18 bases left in between. CDR1 DFQATT and CDR2 SNEGSKA come from the germline V gene (reference sequence). The CDR3 extends over 16 amino acids. The CDR3 region is CSATPLRDNSGNTIYF. The CDR3 nucleotides read TGCAGTGCCACCCCCCTTCGGGACAACTCTGGAAACACCATATATTTT.

Sample share makes this clonotype medium-sized. The gene calls are TRBV19 and TRBJ2-1; D not resolved. Trimming left V 2 bases short and J 8 bases short, with 13 bases between. CDR1 is LNHDA, CDR2 SQIVND, per germline (reference sequence). The CDR3 contains 14 residues. As DNA, the CDR3 is TGTGCCAGTAGTATACCTGGGCGTTCGGATGAGCAGTTCTTC. Translating gives CASSIPGRSDEQFF.

This chain connects TRBV20-1 to TRBJ2-1; no clear D gene. From germline, CDR1 is DFQATT and CDR2 SNEGSKA (reference sequence). There are 14 residues in the CDR3. Trimming took off 1 base at V and 2 bases at J, with 9 bases between the two ends. CDR3 sequence reads: CSARGSRTYNEQFF. In DNA, the CDR3 is TGCAGTGCTAGAGGAAGTAGAACCTACAATGAGCAGTTCTTC.

By sample share, this clonotype is medium-sized. J is TRBJ2-2 and V is TRBV27; unclear D gene. The germline gives CDR1 MNHEY, CDR2 SMNVEV (reference sequence). The CDR3 totals 14 residues. Trimming took 5 bases from V and 6 from J, leaving 13 bases between them. The CDR3 loop reads CASSATVLAGELFF. Here the CDR3 DNA reads TGTGCCAGCAGTGCGACCGTTTTGGCCGGGGAGCTGTTTTTT.

The chain uses TRBV7-6 and TRBJ2-7; D perhaps matches TRBD2 (6 bases). V was cut by 9 bases and J by 3 bases, with 15 bases left in between. This CDR3 spans 13 amino acids. Germline assignment: CDR1 SGHVS and CDR2 FNYEAQ. The DNA for the CDR3 is TGTGCCAGTCGGGCGGGGCCGAGCTACGAGCAGTACTTC. It yields the protein CASRAGPSYEQYF. The full variable domain, in which reference TRBV7-6 and TRBJ2-7 provide the parts outside the CDR3, is GAGVSQSPRYKVTKRGQDVALRCDPISGHVSLYWYRQALGQGPEFLTYFNYEAQQDKSGLPNDRFSAERPEGSISTLTIQRTEQRDSAMYRCASRAGPSYEQYFGPGTRLTVT.

This chain joins TRBV5-1 and TRBJ2-7, with TRBD1 identical over 8 bases. Gene TRBJ2-1 matches the end of the DNA better, so the J call may be wrong. This CDR3 comprises 16 residues. Germline V gene sequence: CDR1 SGHRS, CDR2 YFSETQ. The DNA for the CDR3 is TGCGCCAGCAGCTCGGACAGACAGGGGATAGTCGATGAGCAGTTCTTC. Residues: CASSSDRQGIVDEQFF.

This clonotype was counted a few times. V is TRBV18 and J is TRBJ1-1; TRBD1 might be the D (5 bases). There are 16 residues in the CDR3. Germline V CDR1 and CDR2: KGHSH, LQKENI. The V end was cut by 3 bases, the J end by 1 base, with 15 bases between. This chain's CDR3 is CASSPQGFGGNTEAFF. DNA for the CDR3: TGTGCCAGCTCACCTCAGGGATTCGGGGGGAACACTGAAGCTTTCTTT.

The chain carries TRBV7-9 and TRBJ1-3; no firm D call. Germline assignment: CDR1 SEHNR and CDR2 FQNEAQ (reference sequence). Trimming removed 1 base from V and 4 bases from J, with 5 bases in between. This CDR3 contains 13 residues. In DNA, the CDR3 is TGTGCCAGCAGCTTAGATCAGGGAAACACCATATATTTT. It yields the protein CASSLDQGNTIYF.

This clonotype is medium-sized within its sample. This chain links TRBV27 with TRBJ2-7; 7 bases fit TRBD1. The J segment lost 6 bases and the V segment lost 6 bases, leaving 5 bases of the junction unmatched. Germline V gene sequence: CDR1 MNHEY, CDR2 SMNVEV (reference sequence). The CDR3 runs to 12 residues. DNA for the CDR3: TGTGCCAGCAGCTCCTACAGGGGCGAGCAGTACTTC. Protein product: CASSSYRGEQYF.

This clonotype was counted ten times or more. The V and J genes are TRBV19 and TRBJ1-2; no clear D gene. This CDR3 region has 13 residues. Germline CDR1 reads LNHDA; CDR2 reads SQIVND (reference sequence). V lost 5 bases and J lost 5, with 12 bases in between. The CDR3, as DNA: TGTGCCAGTAGTCTCACACGGGAATATGGCTACACCTTC. This sequence encodes CASSLTREYGYTF. Full variable domain (outside the CDR3, taken from reference TRBV19 and TRBJ1-2): DGGITQSPKYLFRKEGQNVTLSCEQNLNHDAMYWYRQDPGQGLRLIYYSQIVNDFQKGDIAEGYSVSREKKESFPLTVTSAQKNPTAFYLCASSLTREYGYTFGSGTRLTVV.

By sample share, this clonotype is medium-sized. The chain is built from TRBV6-5 and TRBJ2-5, with D hard to call. The V gene lost 0 bases and the J gene lost 1 base, with 9 bases spanning the gap. The germline CDR1 and CDR2 sequences are MNHEY and SVGAGI. The CDR3 sequence is 15 residues long. In DNA form, the CDR3 reads TGTGCCAGCAGTTACTCCCTCGGACCCCAAGAGACCCAGTACTTC. Protein: CASSYSLGPQETQYF.

This clonotype was seen only a few times. V is TRBV5-1 and J is TRBJ2-5; TRBD1 agrees at 8 bases. V was clipped by 4 bases and J by 1 base; unmatched bases: 0. This CDR3 spans 13 amino acids. Germline V gene lookup returns CDR1 SGHRS and CDR2 YFSETQ. This chain's CDR3 is CASSDRGQETQYF. CDR3 DNA sequence: TGCGCCAGCAGCGACAGGGGCCAAGAGACCCAGTACTTC.

In its sample, this clonotype was seen a few times. This rearrangement joins TRBV6-2 or TRBV6-3 to TRBJ2-7, with D possibly TRBD1 on 5 matching bases. Germline CDR1 is MNHEY and CDR2 is SVGEGT. V lost 5 bases and J 0 bases, leaving 5 bases between the germline ends. The CDR3 is 12 amino acids. The CDR3 is CASSQGSYEQYF. For the CDR3, the DNA is TGTGCCAGCAGTCAGGGCTCCTACGAGCAGTACTTC.